The sequence of this T cell receptor beta chain was determined in a study of Ad26.COV2.S vaccination and SARS-CoV-2 variants. Across the whole study: The authors gave Ad26.COV2.S intramuscularly, either once or twice 56 days apart.

Study conclusions and caveats: Vaccinees displayed broader spike-specific TCR repertoires than placebo recipients. Breadth of non-spike TCRs did not differ between vaccinees and placebo recipients.

With 4 bases removed from V and 6 bases from J, the gap between germline ends came to 7 bases. The length of the CDR3 is 11 residues. Germline CDR1 and CDR2: LNHDA and SQIVND (reference sequence). Described treatment: 15 to 20 received Ad26.COV2.S at low or high dose, single or two shots; about 5 received placebo; per-sample allocation not given. Samples analyzed were those drawn on day 63 after the first vaccine or placebo injection. Spike of the Wuhan-strain SARS-CoV-2 was expressed by an Ad26 vector, which formed the vaccine. Data came from immunoSEQ multiplex PCR; TCRdb stores just in-frame clones and leaves some out. The profile shows approximately 460,000 clones, roughly nine tenths of them singletons. Points on this clone: Antigen specificity is unknown. Other DNA sequences from this sample encode an identical CDR3 as well.

This sequence originates from a person between 18 and 59 years old who received the Ad26.COV2.S COVID-19 vaccine or a placebo. The sample was peripheral blood, taken in a trial of Ad26.COV2.S vaccine versus placebo. The chain has TRBV19 and TRBJ2-7, with D perhaps TRBD2 (5 bases). The CDR3 nucleotides read TGTGCCAGTAGTAACCGGGGCGAGCAGTACTTC. It translates to CASSNRGEQYF.